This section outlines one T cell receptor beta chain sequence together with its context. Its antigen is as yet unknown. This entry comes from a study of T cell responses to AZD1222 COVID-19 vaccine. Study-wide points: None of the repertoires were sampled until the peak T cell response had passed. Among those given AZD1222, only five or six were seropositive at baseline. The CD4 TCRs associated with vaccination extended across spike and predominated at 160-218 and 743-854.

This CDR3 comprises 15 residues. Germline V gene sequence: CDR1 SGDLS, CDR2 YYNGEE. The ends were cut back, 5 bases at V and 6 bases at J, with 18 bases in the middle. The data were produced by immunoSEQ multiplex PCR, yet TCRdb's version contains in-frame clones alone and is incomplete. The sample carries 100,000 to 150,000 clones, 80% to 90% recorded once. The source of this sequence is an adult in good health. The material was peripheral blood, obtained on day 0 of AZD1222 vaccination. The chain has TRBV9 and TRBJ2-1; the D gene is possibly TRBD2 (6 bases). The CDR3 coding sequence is TGTGCCAGCAGACGAGCGGGCTCGGCGGGCAATGAGCAGTTCTTC. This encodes CASRRAGSAGNEQFF.